Listed below are T cell receptor beta chains from one sample, sequenced in a study of cytomegalovirus exposure and HLA in healthy donors. Assay: immunoSEQ multiplex PCR; the TCRdb copy retains only in-frame clones and omits some. Of tens of thousands of clones detected, roughly 93% appear once; the ten largest clones hold 2.1%. The sequencing input was PBMCs. Receptor source: a man aged 30-40 years in good health and CMV-seronegative. The CDR3 runs from the conserved cysteine through the conserved F or W. Each record gives: V gene, J gene, CDR3 protein.

v_call: TRBV6-1
j_call: TRBJ2-1
cdr3_aa: CASSEELAGALNEQFF

v_call: TRBV28
j_call: TRBJ2-1
cdr3_aa: CASTTFYNEQFF

v_call: TRBV6-6
j_call: TRBJ2-1
cdr3_aa: CASSVSYEQFF

v_call: TRBV9
j_call: TRBJ2-3
cdr3_aa: CASSVQGGGDTQYF

v_call: TRBV6-4
j_call: TRBJ1-5
cdr3_aa: CASSESGLFVINQPQHF

v_call: TRBV7-6
j_call: TRBJ1-1
cdr3_aa: CASSRSDTGTEAFF

v_call: TRBV9
j_call: TRBJ2-4
cdr3_aa: CASSVETGIQYF

v_call: TRBV6-1
j_call: TRBJ2-7
cdr3_aa: CASGLQGHYEQYF

v_call: TRBV5-1
j_call: TRBJ1-1
cdr3_aa: CASRLETGVGTEAFF

v_call: TRBV5-4
j_call: TRBJ1-1
cdr3_aa: CASSGQGGSIF

v_call: TRBV6-4
j_call: TRBJ2-1
cdr3_aa: CASSDYRGSYNEQFF

v_call: TRBV19
j_call: TRBJ2-7
cdr3_aa: CASSTRQGINYEQYF

v_call: TRBV30
j_call: TRBJ1-3
cdr3_aa: CAWSFSGGSTIYF

v_call: TRBV10-1
j_call: TRBJ2-3
cdr3_aa: CASSPSVSSTDTQYF

v_call: TRBV15
j_call: TRBJ2-2
cdr3_aa: CATSREGLAHTGELFF

v_call: TRBV11-2
j_call: TRBJ1-6
cdr3_aa: CASSGDRVNSPLHF

v_call: TRBV11-3
j_call: TRBJ2-1
cdr3_aa: CASSLAGYNEQFF

v_call: TRBV5-5
j_call: TRBJ2-7
cdr3_aa: CASSHGIAGPREQYF

v_call: TRBV2
j_call: TRBJ1-1
cdr3_aa: CASSVHGLGNTEAFF

v_call: TRBV5-6
j_call: TRBJ1-5
cdr3_aa: CASSPTSGIRVRGQPQHF

v_call: TRBV28
j_call: TRBJ2-1
cdr3_aa: CASSRTSGSSYNEQFF

v_call: TRBV6-5
j_call: TRBJ2-7
cdr3_aa: CASSGDSTYEQYF

v_call: TRBV2
j_call: TRBJ1-3
cdr3_aa: CASRPDRLSGNTIYF

v_call: TRBV18
j_call: TRBJ2-5
cdr3_aa: CASSGQYQETQYF

v_call: TRBV5-1
j_call: TRBJ2-3
cdr3_aa: CASSGLGSMQDTQYF

v_call: TRBV19
j_call: TRBJ1-2
cdr3_aa: CASAQSGRELYGYTF

v_call: TRBV7-9
j_call: TRBJ2-1
cdr3_aa: CASSSPGLAAFQGYNEQFF

v_call: TRBV12-5
j_call: TRBJ2-4
cdr3_aa: CASVGLAGRKNIQYF

v_call: TRBV19
j_call: TRBJ1-5
cdr3_aa: CASTDRDGQGYQPQHF

v_call: TRBV5-8
j_call: TRBJ2-5
cdr3_aa: CASSGGGLAGETQYF

v_call: TRBV6-1
j_call: TRBJ1-1
cdr3_aa: CASSAQGNTEAFF

v_call: TRBV11-2
j_call: TRBJ2-3
cdr3_aa: CASSLLRLSFGTDTQYF

v_call: TRBV7-9
j_call: TRBJ1-2
cdr3_aa: CAGTGTETSIGYGYTF

v_call: TRBV5-4
j_call: TRBJ1-2
cdr3_aa: CASSLAEGTLYGYTF

v_call: TRBV13
j_call: TRBJ1-3
cdr3_aa: CASSLGQGGNTIYF

v_call: TRBV6-6
j_call: TRBJ1-2
cdr3_aa: CASSYQGYGYTF

v_call: TRBV11-3
j_call: TRBJ1-1
cdr3_aa: CASSARGGVTEAFF

v_call: TRBV7-3
j_call: TRBJ1-5
cdr3_aa: CASSLTSRTGLQQPQHF

v_call: TRBV19
j_call: TRBJ2-3
cdr3_aa: CASSVNRVRDTQYF

v_call: TRBV28
j_call: TRBJ2-1
cdr3_aa: CASSSKGLAGWNEQFF

v_call: TRBV6-1
j_call: TRBJ1-2
cdr3_aa: CASRPGTNYGYTF

v_call: TRBV27
j_call: TRBJ2-7
cdr3_aa: CASRRRTGAEQYF

v_call: TRBV28
j_call: TRBJ2-6
cdr3_aa: CASSLPPWDRGFSGANVLTF

v_call: TRBV28
j_call: TRBJ2-1
cdr3_aa: CASSPPPRSGEQFF

v_call: TRBV5-1
j_call: TRBJ2-7
cdr3_aa: CASSPGTGLREQYF

v_call: TRBV7-2
j_call: TRBJ2-2
cdr3_aa: CASSLTSGGNTGELFF

v_call: TRBV6-1
j_call: TRBJ1-4
cdr3_aa: CASSKYRDRDEKLFF

v_call: TRBV7-8
j_call: TRBJ2-1
cdr3_aa: CASSLWASGTYNEQFF

v_call: TRBV28
j_call: TRBJ2-7
cdr3_aa: CASSLFDLAGRYEQYF

v_call: TRBV9
j_call: TRBJ2-7
cdr3_aa: CASSVGGSEQYF

v_call: TRBV4-1
j_call: TRBJ1-1
cdr3_aa: CASSQGALQGNTEAFF

v_call: TRBV11-2
j_call: TRBJ2-3
cdr3_aa: CASSLGRDSTDTQYF

v_call: TRBV5-1
j_call: TRBJ2-7
cdr3_aa: CASSYKTSGSYEQYF

v_call: TRBV5-1
j_call: TRBJ2-7
cdr3_aa: CASSFSAKASDEQYF

v_call: TRBV10-1
j_call: TRBJ1-1
cdr3_aa: CASSRGGSTEAFF

v_call: TRBV7-8
j_call: TRBJ2-5
cdr3_aa: CASSLGGTLQETQYF